This is a list of T cell receptor beta chains from one sample in a study of Graves' ophthalmopathy and Graves' hyperthyroidism. TCRdb independently ran MiXCR on the multiplex PCR reads; one entry per CDR3 protein. This sample yields roughly 60,000 distinct CDR3 sequences, of which about half are seen a single time; over 4% belongs to the top ten. The material sequenced was peripheral blood. The receptor set was obtained from an adult woman with Graves' ophthalmopathy. Both conserved end residues are part of each CDR3. The D gene is left open where the match is weak. Expanded clones get a size class; other rows say once, few or many, or leave the size out.

>TRBV28|-|TRBD1|TRBJ1-6
TGTGCCAGCAGTTTAAACCTCGGGACAGGGGGCTTCGTGGGTAATTCACCCCTCCACTTT
CASSLNLGTGGFVGNSPLHF
>TRBV20-1|many|-|TRBJ1-5
TGCAGTGCTAGAGATGAGGGACTGATTAGCAATCAGCCCCAGCATTTT
CSARDEGLISNQPQHF
>TRBV20-1|-|-|TRBJ1-1
TGCAGTGCCCAGGAGAGGGGTCTGAACACTGAAGCTTTCTTT
CSAQERGLNTEAFF
>TRBV5-1|-|TRBD2|TRBJ2-3
TGCGCCAGCCGTAACGGGACTAGCGCGGATACGCAGTATTTT
CASRNGTSADTQYF
>TRBV2|many|-|TRBJ2-1
TGTGCCAGCAGCGGGGGCAGGGGACGGGAGCAGTTCTTC
CASSGGRGREQFF
>TRBV19|many|-|TRBJ2-7
TGTGCCAGTAGTATAAATGAGGTCGGCGAGCAGTACTTC
CASSINEVGEQYF
>TRBV19|many|TRBD1|TRBJ1-4
TGTGCCAGTAGTGGAAGGACAGGGGTGAATGAAAAACTGTTTTTT
CASSGRTGVNEKLFF
>TRBV4-3|many|TRBD2|TRBJ2-7
TGCGCCAGCAGCCAAGAGTATCGCGGGAGGGCCGGGTACGAGCAGTACTTC
CASSQEYRGRAGYEQYF
>TRBV25-1|-|-|TRBJ2-1
TGTGCTAGTATCGGGGGGCGTGAGCAGTTCTTC
CASIGGREQFF
>TRBV7-3|-|-|TRBJ1-6
TGTGCCAGCAGCTTGGACCGCTCTTCACCCCTCCACTTT
CASSLDRSSPLHF
>TRBV5-6|many|-|TRBJ2-2
TGTGCCAGCAGCTTCGGACGATCTGGGGAGCTGTTTTTT
CASSFGRSGELFF
>TRBV2|many|TRBD1|TRBJ2-3
TGTGCCAGCAGGACAGGGCCAGATACGCAGTATTTT
CASRTGPDTQYF
>TRBV5-1|many|TRBD2|TRBJ2-1
TGCGCCAGCAGCGCTAGCGGGAGTTCCTACAATGAGCAGTTCTTC
CASSASGSSYNEQFF
>TRBV7-2|-|-|TRBJ2-7
TGTGCCAGCAGCCCCGAGGTTGAGCAGTACTTC
CASSPEVEQYF
>TRBV15|-|-|TRBJ2-1
TGTGCCACAAGCAGAGAGGCAGGCTCCTACAATGAGCAGTTCTTC
CATSREAGSYNEQFF
>TRBV20-1|many|TRBD2|TRBJ2-5
TGCAGTGCTAGAGTAAGCGGGAGGGCAGAGACCCAGTACTTC
CSARVSGRAETQYF
>TRBV5-6|many|-|TRBJ2-6
TGTGCCAGCAGCTCCCCTGGCCGGGCGAGGGACTCTGGGGCCAACGTCCTGACTTTC
CASSSPGRARDSGANVLTF
>TRBV4-3|few|TRBD1|TRBJ1-1
TGCGCCAGCAGCCTAGGGACAGGGGCAGTATCTTTCTTT
CASSLGTGAVSFF
>TRBV20-1|-|TRBD2|TRBJ2-3
TGCAGTACTAGGGACGGACTAGCGGGAACAGGGACAGATACGCAGTATTTT
CSTRDGLAGTGTDTQYF
>TRBV20-1|-|-|TRBJ2-1
TGCAGTGCTATGTCGAACCGTAGTTGGGGGTCCTACAATGAGCAGTTCTTC
CSAMSNRSWGSYNEQFF
>TRBV9|many|-|TRBJ2-3
TGTGCCAGCAGCGGAAGCGGGCCAACAGATACGCAGTATTTT
CASSGSGPTDTQYF
>TRBV19|many|TRBD2|TRBJ2-7
TGTGCCAGTAGTGGAAGGACGGGAGGCTCCTACGAGCAGTACTTC
CASSGRTGGSYEQYF
>TRBV5-8|many|-|TRBJ1-5
TGTGCCAGCAGCTTGGAACGGAGAACCACCAATCAGCCCCAGCATTTT
CASSLERRTTNQPQHF
>TRBV27|many|-|TRBJ1-1
TGTGCCAGCATCTCCTTCGGGGGGAACACTGAAGCTTTCTTT
CASISFGGNTEAFF
>TRBV7-3|once|TRBD2|TRBJ2-1
TGTGCCAGCAGCTTAACGGGGATCGGGACTAGCGGCTACAATGAGCAGTTCTTC
CASSLTGIGTSGYNEQFF
>TRBV29-1|-|TRBD2|TRBJ2-2
TGCAGCGTTGGGGGAGGGAGGGCCACCGGGGAGCTGTTTTTT
CSVGGGRATGELFF
>TRBV7-2|many|TRBD1|TRBJ1-1
TGTGCCAGCGGCTCCCAGCCGGGACAGCTTATGAACACTGAAGCTTTCTTT
CASGSQPGQLMNTEAFF
>TRBV25-1|medium-sized|TRBD1|TRBJ2-6
TGTGCCAGCGCTCAACCGGGACAGGGGAGCTCTGGGGCCAACGTCCTGACTTTC
CASAQPGQGSSGANVLTF
>TRBV6-6|many|-|TRBJ1-5
TGTGCCAGCAGTCCCTCCGGGGGCGGCAATCAGCCCCAGCATTTT
CASSPSGGGNQPQHF
>TRBV11-2|-|-|TRBJ2-7
TGTCCCAGCAGCTGGCGTAGGGGCGTGCAGTACTTC
CPSSWRRGVQYF
>TRBV20-1|-|-|TRBJ2-7
TGCAGTGCTAGAGATGGCGGTAACACCGGGGAGCTGTACTTC
CSARDGGNTGELYF
>TRBV6-6|-|-|TRBJ1-1
TGTGCCAGCAATATGAAGAGGGAAGCTGAAGCTTTCTTT
CASNMKREAEAFF
>TRBV9|many|TRBD2|TRBJ2-7
TGTGCCAGCAGCGTAGCTAGCGGGACTTCCTACGAGCAGTACTTC
CASSVASGTSYEQYF
>TRBV20-1|-|-|TRBJ2-3
TGCAGTGCAACCCGGGACACCACAGATACGCAGTATTTT
CSATRDTTDTQYF
>TRBV18|-|TRBD1|TRBJ2-7
TGTGCCAGCTCACCAGTAGGACAGGGGTTCGACGAGCAGTACTTC
CASSPVGQGFDEQYF
>TRBV19|many|-|TRBJ1-5
TGTGCCAGTAGTAGTGGGGGCGATAGCAATCAGCCCCAGCATTTT
CASSSGGDSNQPQHF
>TRBV5-1|many|-|TRBJ1-4
TGCGCCAGCAGCTTGGAACAGACTAATGAAAAACTGTTTTTT
CASSLEQTNEKLFF
>TRBV28|many|-|TRBJ1-2
TGTGCTGCCGGGACAAACTATGGCTACACCTTC
CAAGTNYGYTF
>TRBV2|-|-|TRBJ1-3
TGTGCCAGCTCCGGTCTCACCATATATTTT
CASSGLTIYF
>TRBV7-2|once|TRBD1|TRBJ1-6
TGTGCCAGCAGCCCAGGGACAGGGGTTTCACCCCTCCACTTT
CASSPGTGVSPLHF
>TRBV6-1|-|-|TRBJ2-2
TGTGCCAGCAGTGGCCCCGGGGAGCTGTTTTTT
CASSGPGELFF
>TRBV15|-|TRBD1|TRBJ2-5
TGTGCCACCAACAGGGGGGCAGACGCCAAAGAGACCCAGTACTTC
CATNRGADAKETQYF
>TRBV16|-|TRBD1|TRBJ1-4
TGTGCCAGCAGCCAATCCATTGAGACAGGGACTGAAAAACTGTTTTTT
CASSQSIETGTEKLFF
>TRBV10-3|-|-|TRBJ1-6
TGTGCCTCCAGGGGAGGTAATTCACCCCTCCACTTT
CASRGGNSPLHF
>TRBV7-3|-|-|TRBJ2-3
TGTGCCATCCGGGGGCAGGGAAGCAATGAGCAGTATTTT
CAIRGQGSNEQYF
>TRBV20-1|many|-|TRBJ2-1
TGCAGTGCTAGGGTCCCTTCAAGCTCCTACAATGAGCAGTTCTTC
CSARVPSSSYNEQFF
>TRBV28|-|-|TRBJ2-7
TGTACCACCAACGGGGGAGCCAGGGCCTACGAGCAGTACTTC
CTTNGGARAYEQYF
>TRBV19|-|TRBD2|TRBJ2-3
TGTGCCAGTAGAGGGACTAGCGGGATCACAGATACGCAGTATTTT
CASRGTSGITDTQYF
>TRBV7-2|-|-|TRBJ1-2
TGTGCCAGCAGCTCGGGGCGGAACTATGGCTACACCTTC
CASSSGRNYGYTF
>TRBV11-3|many|TRBD2|TRBJ2-3
TGTGCCAGCAGCTTAACGGGGACACTAGCGGGAGGGCCCTATACGCAGTATTTT
CASSLTGTLAGGPYTQYF
>TRBV28|many|TRBD1|TRBJ1-5
TGTGCCAGCAGGTCAGGGGGAATTCAGCCCCAGCATTTT
CASRSGGIQPQHF
>TRBV7-2|many|-|TRBJ2-7
TGTGCCAGCAGCGGAGGGGGCCCACACGAGCAGTACTTC
CASSGGGPHEQYF
>TRBV9|-|TRBD2|TRBJ2-1
TGTGCCGGCAGCGACGGGAGGATCTCCTACAATGAGCAGTTCTTC
CAGSDGRISYNEQFF
>TRBV20-1|-|TRBD2|TRBJ2-3
TGCAGTGCTAGAAGGACTAGCGCTATAAGCACAGATACGCAGTATTTT
CSARRTSAISTDTQYF
>TRBV10-3|-|TRBD2|TRBJ2-1
TGTGCCATCAGTGAAGGACTAGCGGGCTCCTACAATGAGCAGTTCTTC
CAISEGLAGSYNEQFF
>TRBV19|many|TRBD1|TRBJ2-7
TGTGCCAGTAGTATAGGGACAGGCCGGTACGAGCAGTACTTC
CASSIGTGRYEQYF
>TRBV6-5|-|TRBD1|TRBJ1-5
TGTGCCAGCAGTTACTCGAAGGGGGCAGGGCTAGATCAGCCCCAGCATTTT
CASSYSKGAGLDQPQHF
>TRBV20-1|-|-|TRBJ2-5
TGCAGTGCTAGAGCGGGAGAGACCCAGTACTTC
CSARAGETQYF
>TRBV4-2|many|-|TRBJ2-1
TGTGCCAGCAGCCAAGATGGGCTAGAAGGTTACAATGAGCAGTTCTTC
CASSQDGLEGYNEQFF
>TRBV5-5|many|-|TRBJ2-7
TGTGCCAGCAGCGATACTAGCAACGAGCAGTACTTC
CASSDTSNEQYF